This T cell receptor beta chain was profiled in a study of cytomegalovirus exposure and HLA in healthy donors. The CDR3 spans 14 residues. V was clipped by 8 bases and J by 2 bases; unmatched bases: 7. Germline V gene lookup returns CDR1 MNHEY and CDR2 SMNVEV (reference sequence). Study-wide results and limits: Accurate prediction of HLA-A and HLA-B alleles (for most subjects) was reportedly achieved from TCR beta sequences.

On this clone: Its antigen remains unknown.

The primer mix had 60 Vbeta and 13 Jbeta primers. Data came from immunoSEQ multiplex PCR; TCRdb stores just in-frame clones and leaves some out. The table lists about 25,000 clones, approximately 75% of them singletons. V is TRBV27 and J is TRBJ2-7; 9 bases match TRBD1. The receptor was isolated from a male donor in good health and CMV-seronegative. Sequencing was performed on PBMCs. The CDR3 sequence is CASRGTGSTYEQYF. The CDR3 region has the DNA TGTGCCAGCCGGGGGACAGGGAGCACCTACGAGCAGTACTTC.